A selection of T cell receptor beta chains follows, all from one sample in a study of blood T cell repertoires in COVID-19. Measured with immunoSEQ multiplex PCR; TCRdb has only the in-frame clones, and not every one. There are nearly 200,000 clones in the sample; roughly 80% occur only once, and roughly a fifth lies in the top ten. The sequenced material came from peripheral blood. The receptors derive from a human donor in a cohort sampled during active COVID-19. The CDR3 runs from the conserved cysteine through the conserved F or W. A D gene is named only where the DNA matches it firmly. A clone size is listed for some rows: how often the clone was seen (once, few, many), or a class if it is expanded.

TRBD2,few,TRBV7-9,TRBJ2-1,TGTGCCAGCAGCCCCAGCGGGAGTTGGAATGAGCAGTTCTTC,CASSPSGSWNEQFF
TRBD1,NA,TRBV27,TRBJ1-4,TGTGCCAGCAGTCCGCGACAGGGGGATAAAACTAATGAAAAACTGTTTTTT,CASSPRQGDKTNEKLFF
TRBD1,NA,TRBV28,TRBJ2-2,TGTGCCATATTTAGGACAGGCGAAACCGGGGAGCTGTTTTTT,CAIFRTGETGELFF
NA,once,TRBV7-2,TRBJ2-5,TGTGCCAGCAGCTTAGAGTCTCCGGACAGAGGGGGGACCCAGTACTTC,CASSLESPDRGGTQYF
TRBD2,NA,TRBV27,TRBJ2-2,TGTGCCAGCAGTTCTCGCGGGGGAAGCCGATCCACCGGGGAGCTGTTTTTT,CASSSRGGSRSTGELFF
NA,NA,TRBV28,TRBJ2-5,TGTGCCAGCCCTCCCGCATACAGTCCCCCCGAGACCCAGTACTTC,CASPPAYSPPETQYF
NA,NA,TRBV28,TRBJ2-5,TGTGCCAGCAGTCCTAACTCTCCAAAACGGGAGACCCAGTACTTC,CASSPNSPKRETQYF
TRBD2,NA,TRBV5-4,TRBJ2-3,TGTGCCAGCAGCTTCGGGGGGAGTCGGGGAGATACGCAGTATTTT,CASSFGGSRGDTQYF
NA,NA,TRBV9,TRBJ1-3,TGTGCCAGCAGCGAGAGAACAGGGCTCGCTGGAAACACCATATATTTT,CASSERTGLAGNTIYF
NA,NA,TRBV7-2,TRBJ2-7,TGTGCCAGCAGTGGACCGCCCCTGGGGAGTGAGCAGTACTTC,CASSGPPLGSEQYF
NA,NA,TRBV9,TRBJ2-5,TGTGCCAGCAGACTACTAGCTGAAGAGACCCAGTACTTC,CASRLLAEETQYF
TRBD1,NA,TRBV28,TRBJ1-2,TGTGCCAGCAGTTCCGGGGGACAGGGTAGAGATGGCTACACCTTC,CASSSGGQGRDGYTF
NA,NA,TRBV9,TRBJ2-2,TGTGCCAGCAGCCGCCCGGTGTTGGCGAACACCGGGGAGCTGTTTTTT,CASSRPVLANTGELFF
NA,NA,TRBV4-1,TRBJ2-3,TGCGCCAGCAGCCAACCCAAGGGGCCCGGGTCAGATACGCAGTATTTT,CASSQPKGPGSDTQYF
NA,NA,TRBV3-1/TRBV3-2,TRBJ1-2,TGTGCCAGCAGCCAGGGGCCAGGGGCTAACTATGGCTACACCTTC,CASSQGPGANYGYTF
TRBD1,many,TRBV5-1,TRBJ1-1,TGCGCCAGCAGCAAAGAGACAGGGGGGACTGAAGCTTTCTTT,CASSKETGGTEAFF
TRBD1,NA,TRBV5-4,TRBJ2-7,TGTGCCAGCAGACCGGGACAGGGGGACTCCTACGAGCAGTACTTC,CASRPGQGDSYEQYF
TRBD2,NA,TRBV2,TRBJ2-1,TGTGCCAGCAGCGGGGGGGGCTATGAGCAGTTCTTC,CASSGGGYEQFF
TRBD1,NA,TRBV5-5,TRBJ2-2,TGTGCCAGCAGCTGGGCCCCGGGACAGGGGGCGGGCGGGGAGCTGTTTTTT,CASSWAPGQGAGGELFF
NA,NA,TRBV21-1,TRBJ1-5,TGTGCCAGCAACCACAGGGGGATAGGGCAGCCCCAGCATTTT,CASNHRGIGQPQHF
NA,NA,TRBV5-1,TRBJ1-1,TGCGCCAGCAGCTTGGCGGGGAGGGATGAAGCTTTCTTT,CASSLAGRDEAFF
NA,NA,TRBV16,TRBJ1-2,TGTGCCAGCAGCCAATTAGCAGGGCGCGGCTACACCTTC,CASSQLAGRGYTF
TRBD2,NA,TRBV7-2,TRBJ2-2,TGTGCCAGCAGCCCCGAGAGCGGGAGAACCGGGGAGCTGTTTTTT,CASSPESGRTGELFF
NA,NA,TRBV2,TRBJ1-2,TGTGCCAGCAGTGAGACGGGGGGATATGGCTACACCTTC,CASSETGGYGYTF
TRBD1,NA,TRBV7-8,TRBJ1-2,TGTGCCAGCAGCTTCCGGGACAGGGAGCTGGAAGGCTACACCTTC,CASSFRDRELEGYTF
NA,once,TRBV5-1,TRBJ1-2,TGCGCCAGCCGTGGTTTACGGGATGGCTACACCTTC,CASRGLRDGYTF
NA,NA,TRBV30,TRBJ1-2,TGTGCCTGGAGTGTACTACGGGGCTACACCTTC,CAWSVLRGYTF
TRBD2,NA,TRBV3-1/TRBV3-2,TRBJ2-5,TGTGCCAGCAGCCAAGTTAGGGCGGGAGCCGAGACCCAGTACTTC,CASSQVRAGAETQYF
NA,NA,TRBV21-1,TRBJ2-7,TGTGCCAGCAGCAAATTGGTGGAGTCCTACGAGCAGTACTTC,CASSKLVESYEQYF
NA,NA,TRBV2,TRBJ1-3,TGTGCCAGCCGAGCGACAGGCGGCTCTGGAAACACCATATATTTT,CASRATGGSGNTIYF
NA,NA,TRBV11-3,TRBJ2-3,TGTGCCAGCAGCTTATCAGGGCTAGACACAGATACGCAGTATTTT,CASSLSGLDTDTQYF
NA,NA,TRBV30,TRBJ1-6,TGTGCCTGGAGTGTACGAGGCAGAGGAACCTCACCCCTCCACTTT,CAWSVRGRGTSPLHF
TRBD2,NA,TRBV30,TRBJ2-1,TGTGCCTGGGACGGTCTAGCGGGTCTCGATGAGCAGTTCTTC,CAWDGLAGLDEQFF
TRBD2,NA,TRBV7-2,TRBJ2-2,TGTGCCAGCAGCCCCGGTTCGGGGGGAGGCACCGGGGAGCTGTTTTTT,CASSPGSGGGTGELFF
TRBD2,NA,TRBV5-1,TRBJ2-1,TGCGCCAGCAGCTTCGGTGGGACTAGCGCCTACAATGAGCAGTTCTTC,CASSFGGTSAYNEQFF
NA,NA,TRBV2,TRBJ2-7,TGTGCCAGCAGGGCGCGGGAAGCCTGGGCGTACGAGCAGTACTTC,CASRAREAWAYEQYF
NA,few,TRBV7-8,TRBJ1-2,TGTGCCAGCAGCTCCCGTATTATCGGGGGCTATGGCTACACCTTC,CASSSRIIGGYGYTF
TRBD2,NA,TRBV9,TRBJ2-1,TGTGCCAGCAGCGTATACGGCGGGAGTTACAATGAGCAGTTCTTC,CASSVYGGSYNEQFF
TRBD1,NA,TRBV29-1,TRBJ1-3,TGCAGCGTCGACAGGGGCGGAAACACCATATATTTT,CSVDRGGNTIYF
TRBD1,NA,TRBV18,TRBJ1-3,TGTGCCAGCTCACCAGCCCGAGGAGGGACAGTACTTGGAAACACCATATATTTT,CASSPARGGTVLGNTIYF
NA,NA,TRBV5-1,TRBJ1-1,TGCGCCAGCAGGTGGGTGACAGATTTAAACACTGAAGCTTTCTTT,CASRWVTDLNTEAFF
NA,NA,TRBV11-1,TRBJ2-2,TGTGCCAGCACTAAGGGGTCTATTAGGAACACCGGGGAGCTGTTTTTT,CASTKGSIRNTGELFF
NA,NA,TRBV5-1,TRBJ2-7,TGCGCCAGCAGCTTAGGAATAGCGGTAAACGAGCAGTACTTC,CASSLGIAVNEQYF
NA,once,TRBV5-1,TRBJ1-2,TGCGCCAGCAGCTTCCCAGGGCAGAACTATGGCTACACCTTC,CASSFPGQNYGYTF
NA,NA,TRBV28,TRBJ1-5,TGTGCCAGCAGTTTTATAGGGAGGAACGAGCCCCAGCATTTT,CASSFIGRNEPQHF